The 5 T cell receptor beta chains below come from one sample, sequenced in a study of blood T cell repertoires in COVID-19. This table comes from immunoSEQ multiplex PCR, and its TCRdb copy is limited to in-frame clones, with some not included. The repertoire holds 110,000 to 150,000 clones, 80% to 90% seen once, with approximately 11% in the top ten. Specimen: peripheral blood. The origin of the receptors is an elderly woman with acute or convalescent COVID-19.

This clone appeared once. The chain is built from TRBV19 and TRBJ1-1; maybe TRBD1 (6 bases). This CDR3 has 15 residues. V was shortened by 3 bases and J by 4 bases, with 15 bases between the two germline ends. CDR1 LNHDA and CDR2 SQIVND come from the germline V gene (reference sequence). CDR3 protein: CASSIVTGPGTEAFF. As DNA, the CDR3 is TGTGCCAGTAGTATTGTAACAGGGCCGGGCACTGAAGCTTTCTTT. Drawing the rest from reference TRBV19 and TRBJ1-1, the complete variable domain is DGGITQSPKYLFRKEGQNVTLSCEQNLNHDAMYWYRQDPGQGLRLIYYSQIVNDFQKGDIAEGYSVSREKKESFPLTVTSAQKNPTAFYLCASSIVTGPGTEAFFGQGTRLTVV.

CDR3 in amino acids: CASSLGQVRDSPLHF. The CDR3 nucleotides read TGTGCCAGCAGCTTGGGACAGGTACGGGATTCACCCCTCCACTTT. This rearrangement joins TRBV5-4 to TRBJ1-6, with D possibly TRBD1 on 6 matching bases. CDR1 is SGHNT, CDR2 YYREEE, per germline (reference sequence). Trimming left V 0 bases short and J 8 bases short, with 12 bases between. The CDR3 totals 15 residues.

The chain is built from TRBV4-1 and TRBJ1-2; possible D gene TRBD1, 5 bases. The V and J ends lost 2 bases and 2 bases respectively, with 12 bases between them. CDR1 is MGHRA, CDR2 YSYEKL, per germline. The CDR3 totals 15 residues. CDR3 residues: CASSQSVRGNYGYTF. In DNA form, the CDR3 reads TGCGCCAGCAGCCAAAGCGTTAGGGGCAACTATGGCTACACCTTC.

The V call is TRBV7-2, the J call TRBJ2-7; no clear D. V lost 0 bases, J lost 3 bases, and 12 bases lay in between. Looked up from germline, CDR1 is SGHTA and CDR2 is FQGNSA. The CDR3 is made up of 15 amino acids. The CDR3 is CASSLALVPLYEQYF. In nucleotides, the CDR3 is TGTGCCAGCAGCTTAGCCCTAGTTCCCCTCTACGAGCAGTACTTC.

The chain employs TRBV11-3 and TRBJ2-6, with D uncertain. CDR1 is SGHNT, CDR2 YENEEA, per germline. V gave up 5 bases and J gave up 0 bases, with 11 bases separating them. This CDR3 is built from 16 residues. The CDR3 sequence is CASSPGFGSGANVLTF. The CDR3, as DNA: TGTGCCAGCAGCCCAGGTTTCGGCTCTGGGGCCAACGTCCTGACTTTC. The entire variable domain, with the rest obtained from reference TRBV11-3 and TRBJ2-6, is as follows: EAGVVQSPRYKIIEKKQPVAFWCNPISGHNTLYWYLQNLGQGPELLIRYENEEAVDDSQLPKDRFSAERLKGVDSTLKIQPAELGDSAVYLCASSPGFGSGANVLTFGAGSRLTVL.